The following is a T cell receptor beta chain sequence with its context. This sample is drawn from a study of T cell changes during pregnancy in multiple sclerosis. Germline V gene lookup returns CDR1 MNHEY and CDR2 SVGAGI. This CDR3 spans 15 amino acids. The V end was cut by 4 bases, the J end by 0 bases, with 13 bases between. Assay used: immunoSEQ multiplex PCR; TCRdb lists only in-frame clones, some missing. The top ten clones hold roughly 2.7% of a sample with tens of thousands of clones, more than 85% of them seen once. The TCR sequence derives from a female donor in good health, enrolled as a control in a pregnancy study. The starting material was peripheral blood, obtained in the third trimester of pregnancy. The V gene is TRBV6-5, the J gene TRBJ2-7, with a possible D match to TRBD2 (6 bases). The CDR3 loop reads CASSSGTLSSYEQYF. The CDR3 DNA reads TGTGCCAGCAGTTCCGGGACTTTGAGCTCCTACGAGCAGTACTTC.